These 31 T cell receptor beta chains originate from one sample sequenced in a study of graft-versus-host responses after intestinal transplantation. Some clones are missing from TCRdb's copy, which holds only in-frame ones; the method was immunoSEQ multiplex PCR. Here the sample spans about 99,000 clones, over 75% being singletons. The antigens of these receptors remain unknown. The material sequenced was unstimulated CD4+ T cells sorted from spleen or lymph node cells, taken before intestinal transplant. These receptor sequences come from a human donor who received an intestinal transplant.

This clone showed up just once. The sample carries other DNA sequences with the same CDR3. The gene calls are TRBV5-1 and TRBJ2-1, with 7 nucleotides matching TRBD2. The CDR3 is 15 residues long. Germline V gene lookup returns CDR1 SGHRS and CDR2 YFSETQ. Germline trimming cut 0 bases from V and 4 bases from J; bases unmatched to any gene: 4. CDR3 nucleotide sequence: TGCGCCAGCAGCTTGGGTCTAGCGGATTACAATGAGCAGTTCTTC. This sequence encodes CASSLGLADYNEQFF.

V and J are TRBV6-5 and TRBJ2-5; 7 nucleotides agree with TRBD1. This CDR3 contains 14 residues. V lost 4 bases to trimming and J lost 2 bases; unmatched junction nucleotides: 4. Germline lookup yields CDR1 MNHEY and CDR2 SVGAGI. The CDR3 loop reads CASSWGQLQETQYF. CDR3 nucleotide sequence: TGTGCCAGCAGTTGGGGACAGTTACAAGAGACCCAGTACTTC.

The V call is TRBV7-9, the J call TRBJ2-7; D gene uncertain. Between the trimmed V and J ends, which lost 5 bases and 0 bases, there was a span of 11 bases. This CDR3 is 14 amino acids long. CDR1 and CDR2 from the germline V gene are SEHNR and FQNEAQ (reference sequence). CDR3 in amino acids: CASSPRIDSYEQYF. CDR3 nucleotide sequence: TGTGCCAGCAGCCCCCGGATAGACTCCTACGAGCAGTACTTC.

The chain combines TRBV20-1 with TRBJ1-1; possibly TRBD1 for D (6 bases). Germline V gene sequence: CDR1 DFQATT, CDR2 SNEGSKA (reference sequence). The CDR3 has 11 amino acids. The chain's CDR3 is CRVQGRTEAFF. The DNA for the CDR3 is TGCAGGGTCCAGGGGAGGACTGAAGCTTTCTTT.

V usage is TRBV18 and J usage is TRBJ1-2; 10 bases agree with TRBD1. Germline assignment: CDR1 KGHSH and CDR2 LQKENI. V shed 3 bases and J 4 bases; nucleotides not matched to a gene: 5. The CDR3 sequence is 15 residues long. CDR3 coding DNA: TGTGCCAGCTCACCCGGGACAGGGGTGGCCTATGGCTACACCTTC. This codes for CASSPGTGVAYGYTF.

The V gene is TRBV11-2, the J gene TRBJ2-5, with D possibly being TRBD2 (6 bases). Germline CDR1 and CDR2: SGHAT and FQNNGV. Deletions cut 3 bases from V and 7 bases from J, with 12 bases between. This CDR3 has 13 residues. CDR3 amino acids: CASSLSPEGTQYF. In DNA, the CDR3 is TGTGCCAGCAGCTTGTCCCCGGAGGGGACCCAGTACTTC.

The gene calls are TRBV30 and TRBJ2-5, with 9 bases that match TRBD1. With 8 bases clipped from V and 3 bases from J, the junction kept 4 bases outside the gene matches. Germline V gene data show CDR1 as GTSNPN and CDR2 as SVGIG (reference sequence). The CDR3 is 12 amino acids. CDR3 DNA sequence: TGTGCCCTGGACAGGGGCAAAGAGACCCAGTACTTC. Translated, it gives CALDRGKETQYF.

Concerning this clone: A read error may produce the germline difference seen at one junction end. V usage is TRBV2 and J usage is TRBJ1-5; 7 bases fit TRBD1. CDR1 and CDR2 from the germline V gene are SNHLY and FYNNEI. This CDR3 contains 17 residues. CDR3 nucleotide sequence: TGTGCCCGCAGGGGGGGGAATACAGGGGACAGCAATCAGCCCCAGCATTTT. Amino acid sequence: CARRGGNTGDSNQPQHF.

In regard to this clone: Germline and junction disagree at one end, which may indicate a read error. The genes are TRBV7-2 and TRBJ2-3; 8 bases map to TRBD2. Germline CDR1 reads SGHTA; CDR2 reads FQGNSA. The CDR3 runs 15 residues. The CDR3 region is CASTLAGRSSDTQYF. CDR3 sequence (DNA): TGTGCCAGCACCTTAGCGGGAAGGAGTTCGGATACGCAGTATTTT.

This chain links TRBV7-2 with TRBJ2-5, with TRBD1 matching over 8 bases. Germline V CDR1 and CDR2: SGHTA, FQGNSA. This CDR3 is 15 amino acids long. Losses at the gene ends were 5 bases for V and 4 bases for J; bases not matched to a gene: 9. For the CDR3, the DNA is TGTGCCAGCAGCCGTCAGGACAGGGCTGGAGAGACCCAGTACTTC. Translation gives CASSRQDRAGETQYF.

This chain joins TRBV11-2 and TRBJ2-1; the match to TRBD2 covers 14 bases. Germline-derived CDR1 and CDR2 are SGHAT and FQNNGV. This CDR3 comprises 15 residues. Trimming took 6 bases from V and 8 from J; bases not matched to a gene: 6. CDR3 sequence: CASSKGLAGVDEQFF. In nucleotides, the CDR3 is TGTGCCAGCAGTAAGGGACTAGCGGGAGTTGATGAGCAGTTCTTC.

Concerning this clone: This same CDR3 is encoded by further DNA sequences in the sample. The J gene is TRBJ2-3, the V gene TRBV5-1, with a weak D call TRBD1 (5 bases). Trimming left V 0 bases short and J 2 bases short, with 7 bases between. Germline V gives CDR1 SGHRS, CDR2 YFSETQ. The CDR3 totals 14 residues. As DNA, the CDR3 is TGCGCCAGCAGCTTGGGGGGCTCCACAGATACGCAGTATTTT. It specifies CASSLGGSTDTQYF.

The V gene is TRBV5-1, the J gene TRBJ2-1; perhaps TRBD1 as D (7 bases). Germline V gene lookup returns CDR1 SGHRS and CDR2 YFSETQ. The CDR3 is 14 residues long. V lost 4 bases and J lost 5, with 13 bases in between. The CDR3 is CASSAGQPNNEQFF. Here the CDR3 DNA reads TGCGCCAGCAGCGCGGGACAGCCAAACAATGAGCAGTTCTTC. Based on the CDR3 plus reference TRBV5-1 and TRBJ2-1, the full variable domain is KAGVTQTPRYLIKTRGQQVTLSCSPISGHRSVSWYQQTPGQGLQFLFEYFSETQRNKGNFPGRFSGRQFSNSRSEMNVSTLELGDSALYLCASSAGQPNNEQFFGPGTRLTVL.

The chain employs TRBV29-1 and TRBJ1-1; D uncertain. Trimming took 4 bases from V and 1 from J, leaving 7 bases between them. Germline V gene lookup returns CDR1 SQVTM and CDR2 ANQGSEA. CDR3 length: 12 amino acids. The CDR3 region has the DNA TGCAGCGTTGGCCGACGGAACACTGAAGCTTTCTTT. As protein: CSVGRRNTEAFF.

V and J are TRBV7-6 and TRBJ1-6; no firm D call. V dropped 10 bases and J dropped 6 bases, with 19 bases sitting between them. Germline CDR1 is SGHVS and CDR2 is FNYEAQ. The CDR3 sequence is 15 residues long. CDR3 region: CATRVGEWTNSPLHF. The CDR3 DNA follows: TGTGCCACCCGGGTGGGCGAATGGACTAATTCACCCCTCCACTTT. Combining the CDR3 with reference TRBV7-6 and TRBJ1-6 gives the whole variable domain GAGVSQSPRYKVTKRGQDVALRCDPISGHVSLYWYRQALGQGPEFLTYFNYEAQQDKSGLPNDRFSAERPEGSISTLTIQRTEQRDSAMYRCATRVGEWTNSPLHFGNGTRLTVT.

The V and J genes are TRBV7-3 and TRBJ1-1, with no clear D. The V and J ends lost 5 bases and 2 bases respectively, with 12 bases between them. The CDR3 sequence is 14 residues long. The germline CDR1 and CDR2 sequences are SGHTA and FQGTGA. The CDR3 nucleotides are TGTGCCAGCAGCCTAAGCAGCGACAACACTGAAGCTTTCTTT. Amino acids: CASSLSSDNTEAFF.

This chain uses TRBV14 with TRBJ2-2; no clear D gene. V lost 4 bases and J 7 bases, leaving 7 bases between the germline ends. Germline-derived CDR1 and CDR2 are SGHDN and FVKESK. The CDR3 is 12 amino acids. This chain's CDR3 is CASSPQIGELFF. CDR3 nucleotide sequence: TGTGCCAGCAGCCCCCAGATCGGGGAGCTGTTTTTT.

The genes are TRBV27 and TRBJ2-7; maybe TRBD2 (5 bases). The germline CDR1 and CDR2 sequences are MNHEY and SMNVEV (reference sequence). The CDR3 length is 14 residues. V was pared by 4 bases and J by 7 bases, with 17 bases between. CDR3 amino acids: CASSYGRPSGEQYF. DNA for the CDR3: TGTGCCAGCAGTTATGGCAGACCCTCGGGGGAGCAGTACTTC.

The chain couples TRBV5-6 to TRBJ2-7; D is possibly TRBD1 (6 bases). The germline V gene encodes CDR1 SGHDT and CDR2 YYEEEE. V was clipped by 3 bases and J by 3 bases, with 16 bases between them. The CDR3 is made up of 15 amino acids. CDR3 loop: CASSYLLGRGYEQYF. The DNA of the CDR3 is TGTGCCAGCAGCTACCTTTTAGGCAGGGGCTACGAGCAGTACTTC.

The rearrangement joins TRBV7-9 to TRBJ2-1; D is ambiguous. The CDR3 runs 17 residues. CDR1 and CDR2 (germline): SEHNR, FQNEAQ (reference sequence). With 0 bases removed from V and 5 bases from J, the gap between germline ends came to 17 bases. The CDR3 nucleotides are TGTGCCAGCAGCTTAGCCCTAAGCCCCGGGCCAAACAATGAGCAGTTCTTC. Protein product: CASSLALSPGPNNEQFF.

The chain uses TRBV19 and TRBJ1-5, with D unclear. The CDR3 is 13 residues long. Trimming removed 5 bases from V and 5 bases from J, with 10 bases in between. CDR1 is LNHDA and CDR2 is SQIVND in the germline V gene (reference sequence). In DNA, the CDR3 is TGTGCCAGTAGTGACCTAGTCGATCAGCCCCAGCATTTT. Translated, it gives CASSDLVDQPQHF.

The chain is built from TRBV6-1 and TRBJ2-7, with 13 bases matching TRBD2. CDR3 length: 15 amino acids. V shed 3 bases and J 3 bases; nucleotides not matched to a gene: 2. Per germline, CDR1 MNHNS and CDR2 SASEGT. The CDR3 region has the DNA TGTGCCAGCAGTGAGAGGACTAGCGGGAGCTACGAGCAGTACTTC. Protein product: CASSERTSGSYEQYF.

This rearrangement joins TRBV11-3 to TRBJ2-3, with D possibly being TRBD2 (5 bases). CDR1 is SGHNT, CDR2 YENEEA, per germline. V lost 0 bases to trimming and J lost 4 bases, with 11 bases between them. This CDR3 region has 15 residues. CDR3 DNA sequence: TGTGCCAGCAGCTTAGATGGCGGGCGGGCAGATACGCAGTATTTT. Residues: CASSLDGGRADTQYF.

This clone was recorded only once. The gene calls are TRBV2 and TRBJ1-1, with 8 bases fitting TRBD1. CDR1 is SNHLY, CDR2 FYNNEI, per germline. The trim removed 1 base at V and 6 bases at J, leaving 4 bases unmatched. There are 14 residues in the CDR3. This CDR3 reads CASSEGQGIPEAFF. The DNA for the CDR3 is TGTGCCAGCAGTGAAGGACAGGGGATTCCTGAAGCTTTCTTT.

This clone was seen a few times. The chain joins TRBV6-1 to TRBJ1-3; a possible D gene is TRBD1 (6 bases). Between the trimmed V and J ends, which lost 6 bases and 2 bases, there was a span of 14 bases. The CDR3 is 15 residues long. Per the germline V gene, CDR1 is MNHNS and CDR2 is SASEGT. CDR3: CASRDRSLTGNTIYF. The CDR3 nucleotides read TGTGCCAGCAGGGACAGATCATTGACTGGAAACACCATATATTTT.

The V call is TRBV5-4, the J call TRBJ2-3, with TRBD2 identical over 7 bases. This CDR3 has 17 residues. After removal of 1 base from V and 4 bases from J, the junction contained 12 bases not matched to a gene. The germline V gene encodes CDR1 SGHNT and CDR2 YYREEE (reference sequence). CDR3 region: CASSLPIPGLQSDTQYF. The CDR3 DNA reads as TGTGCCAGCAGCTTGCCGATTCCGGGACTACAATCAGATACGCAGTATTTT.

V gene TRBV15 combines with J gene TRBJ2-5; D may correspond to TRBD1 or TRBD2 (5 bases each). The V and J ends lost 6 bases and 2 bases respectively, with 13 bases between them. The CDR3 consists of 14 residues. Germline V gives CDR1 LNHNV, CDR2 YYDKDF (reference sequence). DNA for the CDR3: TGTGCCACCAGAGACGTGGGGGTACAAGAGACCCAGTACTTC. This gives the protein CATRDVGVQETQYF. Full variable domain (remainder filled in from reference TRBV15 and TRBJ2-5): DAMVIQNPRYQVTQFGKPVTLSCSQTLNHNVMYWYQQKSSQAPKLLFHYYDKDFNNEADTPDNFQSRRPNTSFCFLDIRSPGLGDTAMYLCATRDVGVQETQYFGPGTRLLVL.

CDR3 bases: TGTGCCAGTAAGGGGGTAGGGCAGCCCCAGCATTTT. Its translation is CASKGVGQPQHF. The chain uses TRBV25-1 and TRBJ1-5, with D possibly matching TRBD1 (6 bases). Germline CDR1 reads MGHDK; CDR2 reads SYGVNS. With 9 bases removed from V and 7 bases from J, the gap between germline ends came to 13 bases. This CDR3 is 12 amino acids long.

This clone was seen more than once but under ten times. Germline and junction disagree at one end, which may indicate a read error. This rearrangement joins TRBV6-1 to TRBJ1-4; the match to TRBD1 covers 7 bases. Looked up from germline, CDR1 is MNHNS and CDR2 is SASEGT. CDR3 length: 11 residues. The CDR3 bases are TGTGCCAGCAGTGAATACAGGGACAGAGTTTTT. This translates into CASSEYRDRVF.

The gene calls are TRBV7-9 and TRBJ2-1; weak D call: TRBD2 (5 bases). Germline V lookup: CDR1 SEHNR, CDR2 FQNEAQ (reference sequence). The CDR3 totals 16 residues. V was shortened by 5 bases and J by 2 bases, with 16 bases between the two germline ends. CDR3 sequence reads: CASSPTRGRAYNEQFF. The CDR3 coding sequence is TGTGCCAGCAGCCCCACTAGAGGGAGAGCCTACAATGAGCAGTTCTTC.

J is TRBJ2-3 and V is TRBV10-3; the match to TRBD1 covers 9 bases. CDR3 length: 15 residues. J was trimmed by 5 bases and V by 6 bases; bases with no gene match: 9. Germline CDR1 ENHRY, CDR2 SYGVKD. The CDR3 DNA reads TGTGCCATCAGAAAGGGACAGGGTATTATAGATACGCAGTATTTT. Translating it yields CAIRKGQGIIDTQYF.